This T cell receptor beta chain is drawn from a study of blood T cells in healthy people across ages. A second PCR of 7 to 11 cycles used a sample-barcoded 5' primer and a J-beta primer mix. A template-switch adaptor containing 12 random nucleotides labeled each cDNA molecule. From the 5' RACE reads, TCRdb called clonotypes with MiXCR, one entry per CDR3 protein. Of 1.5 million to 2 million distinct CDR3 sequences in the sample, roughly 27% were seen once. This clonotype was counted many times. Its antigen is not identified. Broader study findings: With unsorted PBMCs, a conclusive comparison of naive versus antigen-experienced cells was not possible. With age, beta diversity per million T cells declined roughly linearly, significantly by 40 to 50.

This TCR derives from a woman aged 30 to 39 in good health. Sequenced: blood.

This chain's CDR3 is CSATGQGTYEQYF. In nucleotides, the CDR3 is TGCAGTGCTACGGGACAGGGGACCTACGAGCAGTACTTC. V gene TRBV20-1 combines with J gene TRBJ2-7; 10 bases are a match to TRBD1. The CDR3 totals 13 residues. V lost 4 bases, J lost 2 bases, and 2 bases stayed unmatched. CDR1 and CDR2 (germline): DFQATT, SNEGSKA (reference sequence).